Listed below are T cell receptor beta chains from one sample, sequenced in a study of blood T cell repertoires in COVID-19. Sequencing used immunoSEQ multiplex PCR; TCRdb keeps in-frame clones, though not all of them. Among about 160,000 clones listed, about 83% were seen once. Sequencing was done on a sample of peripheral blood. Every receptor here comes from a woman between 70 and 85 years old with COVID-19, enrolled during active disease. Each CDR3 is given with its conserved first and last residue. The D gene is left open where the match is weak. Only part of the rows carry a size: once, few, many, or a class if the clone is expanded.

V gene	D gene	clone size	J gene	CDR3 DNA	CDR3 protein
TRBV28	.	.	TRBJ1-5	TGTGCCAGCAGTTTACCCCCCGGGATAGGCAATCAGCCCCAGCATTTT	CASSLPPGIGNQPQHF
TRBV15	.	.	TRBJ2-3	TGTGCCACCAGCAGGGGGGCCCTTAGCACAGATACGCAGTATTTT	CATSRGALSTDTQYF
TRBV10-3	.	once	TRBJ2-3	TGTGCCATCAGTGATTGGCGGGGGCGGGGAGATACGCAGTATTTT	CAISDWRGRGDTQYF
TRBV6-6	.	.	TRBJ1-1	TGTGCCAGCACCCCCACTGCCAGGGGCACTGAAGCTTTCTTT	CASTPTARGTEAFF
TRBV28	TRBD2	.	TRBJ2-5	TGTGCCAGCAGCTCCCCGGGACTAGCGAAAGAGACCCAGTACTTC	CASSSPGLAKETQYF
TRBV5-1	.	.	TRBJ1-4	TGCGCCAGCAGCTTGGACAGTCTTAATGAAAAACTGTTTTTT	CASSLDSLNEKLFF
TRBV3-1/TRBV3-2	.	.	TRBJ1-2	TGTGCCAGCAGCCAAGAGCGGCCTTATGACAGAAGTTACTATGGCTACACCTTC	CASSQERPYDRSYYGYTF
TRBV11-2	TRBD2	.	TRBJ2-2	TGTGCCAGCAGAAATTCGGGGGGTGGCGGGGAGCTGTTTTTT	CASRNSGGGGELFF
TRBV5-5	.	.	TRBJ1-6	TGTGCCAGCAGCCCCGGACAGACCCCCTATAATTCACCCCTCCACTTT	CASSPGQTPYNSPLHF
TRBV6-5	TRBD1	.	TRBJ1-4	TGTGCCAGCATCCAACAGGGGAGGTATGAAAAACTGTTTTTT	CASIQQGRYEKLFF
TRBV4-1	TRBD1	.	TRBJ2-7	TGCGCCAGCAGCATTCGACAGGGCCCCTACGAGCAGTACTTC	CASSIRQGPYEQYF
TRBV5-6	.	.	TRBJ1-3	TGTGCCAGCAGCTTTGGGCGCCCCTACTCTGGAAACACCATATATTTT	CASSFGRPYSGNTIYF
TRBV7-8	.	.	TRBJ2-2	TGTGCCAGCAGCTTAGTATGGGGAGGCACCGGGGAGCTGTTTTTT	CASSLVWGGTGELFF
TRBV15	TRBD1	.	TRBJ1-4	TGTGCCACCAGCCCCCGGACAGGGAACGAAAAACTGTTTTTT	CATSPRTGNEKLFF
TRBV3-1/TRBV3-2	.	.	TRBJ1-6	TGTGCCAGCAGCCAAGAACCGGGGGGGCGTTCACCCCTCCACTTT	CASSQEPGGRSPLHF
TRBV6-2/TRBV6-3	.	few	TRBJ1-2	TGTGCCAGCAGTCTGGGCGGGGGAAGTTATGGCTACACCTTC	CASSLGGGSYGYTF
TRBV19	.	.	TRBJ1-3	TGTGCCAGTAGGAAGGGGTTGGCTGGAAACACCATATATTTT	CASRKGLAGNTIYF
TRBV3-1/TRBV3-2	.	.	TRBJ1-4	TGTGCCAGCAGCCAAGTTGGGGGGGCCATTGGAAAACTGTTTTTT	CASSQVGGAIGKLFF
TRBV6-5	TRBD1	.	TRBJ1-2	TGTGCCAGCAGACCTCCGGGACAGAGCGGCTACACCTTC	CASRPPGQSGYTF
TRBV18	TRBD1	.	TRBJ1-2	TGTGCCAGCTCACCGGACAGGGGGCTGGGGTATGGCTACACCTTC	CASSPDRGLGYGYTF
TRBV7-2	.	.	TRBJ1-5	TGTGCCAGCAGCCCCGCGGTAGGGGGTGGGCAGCCCCAGCATTTT	CASSPAVGGGQPQHF
TRBV11-2	.	few	TRBJ2-1	TGTGCCAGCAGCTCCACAATAAGCTCCTACAATGAGCAGTTCTTC	CASSSTISSYNEQFF
TRBV7-2	.	.	TRBJ1-4	TGTGCCAGCAGCTTAGAGGTGGGCAGCACTAATGAAAAACTGTTTTTT	CASSLEVGSTNEKLFF
TRBV29-1	TRBD1	once	TRBJ2-7	TGCAGCGTCCGACAGGGGTCGAGCTCCTACGAGCAGTACTTC	CSVRQGSSSYEQYF
TRBV9	TRBD2	.	TRBJ2-3	TGTGCCAGCAGCGCTACGGGGGGATTCACAGATACGCAGTATTTT	CASSATGGFTDTQYF
TRBV3-1/TRBV3-2	TRBD2	.	TRBJ2-5	TGTGCCAGCAGCCAACACTCTAGCGGGGGCGAGACCCAGTACTTC	CASSQHSSGGETQYF
TRBV5-1	TRBD1	.	TRBJ1-1	TGCGCCAGCAGCATGTCCGGGACAGGCTTCACTGAAGCTTTCTTT	CASSMSGTGFTEAFF
TRBV7-8	.	.	TRBJ2-7	TGTGCCAGCAGCTTAGGGCAGGTCTCCTACGAGCAATACTTC	CASSLGQVSYEQYF
TRBV24-1	.	.	TRBJ2-7	TGTGCCACCAGTGATTCGGTTACCTACGAGCAGTACTTC	CATSDSVTYEQYF
TRBV28	TRBD1	.	TRBJ1-6	TGTGCCAGCAGTCCGCACCTTATGACAGGGAACTATAATTCACCCCTCCACTTT	CASSPHLMTGNYNSPLHF
TRBV5-4	.	few	TRBJ1-2	TGTGCCAGCAGCTTGGCCCCGGGACTCTCCATTAGTGAAGGCTACACCTTC	CASSLAPGLSISEGYTF
TRBV5-1	TRBD1	.	TRBJ2-7	TGCGCCAGCAGCCCGGACAGGGCTTACGAGCAGTACTTC	CASSPDRAYEQYF
TRBV3-1/TRBV3-2	.	few	TRBJ2-1	TGTGCCAGCAGCCAAGTGAACGGGGTGAACAATGAGCAGTTCTTC	CASSQVNGVNNEQFF
TRBV5-1	TRBD1	.	TRBJ1-1	TGCGCCAGCAGATACCTAGGGGGCGCCACGGACACTGAAGCTTTCTTT	CASRYLGGATDTEAFF
TRBV19	TRBD1	.	TRBJ2-2	TGTGCCAGTAGTAAACAGGGGTACACCGGGGAGCTGTTTTTT	CASSKQGYTGELFF
TRBV7-9	.	.	TRBJ1-3	TGTGCCAGCAGCCAAGGGGCTAGTGCTGGAAACACCATATATTTT	CASSQGASAGNTIYF
TRBV2	TRBD1	.	TRBJ1-1	TGTGCCAGCAGTGAAGGAGGACAGGGCCCACGGACTGAAGCTTTCTTT	CASSEGGQGPRTEAFF
TRBV7-6	.	.	TRBJ2-2	TGTGCCAGCAGCTTAGGCCCTGCCCGGGGCACCGGGGAGCTGTTTTTT	CASSLGPARGTGELFF
TRBV19	.	.	TRBJ1-2	TGTGCCAGTAGTATCGGGACAATCTCGTCGGGCTACACCTTC	CASSIGTISSGYTF
TRBV4-1	TRBD1	.	TRBJ1-4	TGCGCCAGCAGCCAATCCCCGGGACAGAGAAATGAAAAACTGTTTTTT	CASSQSPGQRNEKLFF
TRBV6-5	.	.	TRBJ2-1	TGTGCCAGCAACTTACGGGCCGGGGATCCCTCATTCTTC	CASNLRAGDPSFF
TRBV24-1	TRBD1	.	TRBJ2-5	TGTGCCACCAGTGCGGGGACAGGCCAAGAGACCCAGTACTTC	CATSAGTGQETQYF
TRBV12-5	.	.	TRBJ2-1	TGTGCTAGTGGTTTGGGACTGGGGGGCTCCTACAATGAGCAGTTCTTC	CASGLGLGGSYNEQFF
TRBV5-1	.	.	TRBJ1-6	TGCGCCAGCAGCTTGGATGACATAACCCTCCACTTT	CASSLDDITLHF
TRBV11-2	.	.	TRBJ1-4	TGTGCCAGCAGCCCTCGAGCAGTCGCGGGAGAAAAACTGTTTTTT	CASSPRAVAGEKLFF
TRBV29-1	TRBD1	.	TRBJ1-1	TGCAGCGTTGCCGGACAGGGGGCCGGGAGAGCTTTCTTT	CSVAGQGAGRAFF
TRBV19	TRBD1	.	TRBJ2-1	TGTGCCAGTATGAGGGACAGGCGCTACAATGAGCAGTTCTTC	CASMRDRRYNEQFF
TRBV5-4	.	.	TRBJ1-2	TGTGCCAGCAGAAATGGACAGTACTATGGCTACACCTTC	CASRNGQYYGYTF
TRBV6-5	TRBD1	.	TRBJ2-7	TGTGCCAGCACCGCCGGGACAGGATCCTACGAGCAGTACTTC	CASTAGTGSYEQYF
TRBV30	.	.	TRBJ1-3	TGTGCCTGGAGTGCCCTAGCTGGAAACACCATATATTTT	CAWSALAGNTIYF
TRBV2	TRBD2	.	TRBJ2-3	TGTGCCAGCACTAAAGGGACTAGCGGGGGGGATACGCAGTATTTT	CASTKGTSGGDTQYF
TRBV5-1	.	.	TRBJ1-1	TGCGCCAGCAGCATCAAACAGGGCCAACAGAACACTGAAGCTTTCTTT	CASSIKQGQQNTEAFF
TRBV30	.	.	TRBJ2-7	TGTGCCTGGAGCACGGGCGGCACGGGCGGGACCGAGCAGTACTTC	CAWSTGGTGGTEQYF
TRBV10-3	.	.	TRBJ1-5	TGTGCCATCAAGTCAGAAAATCAGCCCCAGCATTTT	CAIKSENQPQHF
TRBV27	TRBD1	.	TRBJ1-2	TGTGCCAGCACTAGAAACCGGGACAGGGCGTACTTTGGTGGCTACACCTTC	CASTRNRDRAYFGGYTF
TRBV9	.	.	TRBJ2-3	TGTGCCAGCAGCGTAGGTCCGGTCCCAGATACGCAGTATTTT	CASSVGPVPDTQYF
TRBV9	TRBD2	.	TRBJ2-3	TGTGCCAGCAGCGTAGTGCTAGCGGGGGGGCCTACTAGCACAGATACGCAGTATTTT	CASSVVLAGGPTSTDTQYF
TRBV30	TRBD1	.	TRBJ1-6	TGTGCCTGGAGTGCGACAGGGGGCAATAATTCACCCCTCCACTTT	CAWSATGGNNSPLHF